A few counts support the clone carrying this TCR beta chain. Its matching antigen is unknown. These data belong to a study of CD8 T cells in ankylosing spondylitis. Study observations and caveats: Existing reports had already noted some motif variants in reactive arthritis synovial fluid and blood. Within matched ankylosing spondylitis synovial fluid, disease-linked clones were reportedly significantly enriched. Fewer than 10 highly homologous variants made up a TCR beta motif that seemed to typify ankylosing spondylitis blood.

Making use of molecular barcodes, quantitative 5'-RACE generated TCR beta libraries. TCRdb used MiXCR to reprocess the 5' RACE reads, holding one entry per CDR3 protein. The sample lists some 130,000 distinct CDR3 sequences, 12% to 15% occurring once. Trimming stripped 1 base from V and 2 bases from J, with 13 bases between. Germline CDR1 SEHNR, CDR2 FQNEAQ (reference sequence). The CDR3 spans 16 residues. The chain links TRBV7-9 to TRBJ2-3, with unresolved D. The sequenced material came from blood, either unsorted or a sorted T cell fraction (not recorded which). This receptor was obtained from a female donor with ankylosing spondylitis or in good health (not recorded which). CDR3 in amino acids: CASSLGPGTYTDTQYF. Here the CDR3 DNA reads TGTGCCAGCAGCTTAGGGCCCGGAACCTACACAGATACGCAGTATTTT.